Listed below are T cell receptor beta chains from one sample, sequenced in a study of T cell changes during pregnancy in multiple sclerosis. Assay used: immunoSEQ multiplex PCR; TCRdb lists only in-frame clones, some missing. The table has tens of thousands of clones, around 96% seen once; the top ten hold 2% to 3%. The source was CD8+ T cells from peripheral blood mononuclear cells, collected after pregnancy. The receptors originated from a female donor with multiple sclerosis, enrolled in a pregnancy study. The CDR3 runs from the conserved cysteine through the conserved F or W. A D gene is named only where the DNA matches it firmly. Size tells how often a clone was seen (once, few, many) or the class of an expanded clone, and some rows leave it out.

d_gene,abundance,j_gene,v_gene,CDR3aa,CDR3nt
-,-,TRBJ2-7,TRBV6-1,CASSEYSGDAYEQYF,TGTGCCAGCAGTGAATACTCGGGTGATGCCTACGAGCAGTACTTC
TRBD1,-,TRBJ1-1,TRBV4-3,CASSQVNRGNTEAFF,TGCGCCAGCAGCCAAGTTAACAGGGGGAACACTGAAGCTTTCTTT
TRBD2,-,TRBJ2-1,TRBV7-2,CASSSLAGVSYNEQFF,TGTGCCAGCAGCTCATTAGCGGGGGTATCCTACAATGAGCAGTTCTTC
-,-,TRBJ1-1,TRBV19,CASSILGVEAFF,TGTGCCAGTAGTATCTTGGGAGTCGAAGCTTTCTTT
-,-,TRBJ1-1,TRBV12-2,CASRLVSTLNTEAFF,TGTGCAAGTCGCTTAGTGTCGACATTGAACACTGAAGCTTTCTTT
TRBD1,-,TRBJ1-4,TRBV29-1,CSVRGRDRGFGEKLFF,TGCAGCGTCCGTGGCCGGGACAGGGGGTTTGGTGAAAAACTGTTTTTT
-,-,TRBJ1-1,TRBV6-5,CASRLGRGTEAFF,TGTGCCAGCAGACTTGGACGGGGCACTGAAGCTTTCTTT
-,-,TRBJ2-1,TRBV7-9,CASSLPRDLGSYNEQFF,TGTGCCAGCAGCTTACCCCGGGACTTGGGCTCCTACAATGAGCAGTTCTTC
-,-,TRBJ1-1,TRBV6-5,CASSYGMGGPNTEAFF,TGTGCCAGCAGTTACGGGATGGGGGGTCCTAACACTGAAGCTTTCTTT
TRBD1,-,TRBJ1-5,TRBV28,CASSLNRGGNQPQHF,TGTGCCAGCAGTTTGAACAGGGGCGGAAATCAGCCCCAGCATTTT
-,-,TRBJ2-7,TRBV21-1,CASSKGGGEQYF,TGTGCCAGCAGCAAAGGGGGGGGCGAGCAGTACTTC
TRBD2,once,TRBJ2-1,TRBV7-2,CASSPTSDYYNEQFF,TGTGCCAGCAGCCCAACTAGCGACTACTACAATGAGCAGTTCTTC
-,-,TRBJ1-4,TRBV5-8,CASSIYRKKLFF,TGTGCCAGCAGCATATACAGGAAAAAACTGTTTTTT
-,-,TRBJ1-3,TRBV19,CATAGLGNSGNTIYF,TGTGCCACCGCAGGGCTGGGGAACTCTGGAAACACCATATATTTT
-,-,TRBJ2-7,TRBV5-6,CASSFPTGSYEQYF,TGTGCCAGCAGCTTCCCGACAGGTTCCTACGAGCAGTACTTC
-,-,TRBJ2-1,TRBV11-3,CASSLRGANEQFF,TGTGCCAGCAGCCTAAGGGGCGCCAATGAGCAGTTCTTC
TRBD1,-,TRBJ2-7,TRBV10-3,CAISEATGTYEQYF,TGTGCCATCAGTGAAGCGACAGGGACCTACGAGCAGTACTTC
-,-,TRBJ2-2,TRBV13,CATTRDKGYTGELFF,TGTGCCACAACCCGGGACAAGGGATACACCGGGGAGCTGTTTTTT
TRBD1,-,TRBJ1-2,TRBV29-1,CSVEDRISYGYTF,TGCAGCGTTGAGGACAGGATTAGCTATGGCTACACCTTC
TRBD1,-,TRBJ1-3,TRBV5-6,CASSLGGGGPSGNTIYF,TGTGCCAGCAGCTTGGGCGGAGGGGGCCCCTCTGGAAACACCATATATTTT
-,-,TRBJ1-5,TRBV6-1,CASSEVGGSNQPQHF,TGTGCCAGCAGTGAAGTTGGAGGTAGCAATCAGCCCCAGCATTTT
-,-,TRBJ1-5,TRBV9,CASSVAGDVAQPQHF,TGTGCCAGCAGCGTAGCGGGGGACGTAGCTCAGCCCCAGCATTTT
-,-,TRBJ1-4,TRBV7-9,CASSLDRANEKLFF,TGTGCCAGCAGCTTAGACAGGGCTAATGAAAAACTGTTTTTT
-,few,TRBJ2-1,TRBV6-5,CASTTGYNEQFF,TGTGCCAGCACGACAGGCTACAATGAGCAGTTCTTC
-,-,TRBJ2-3,TRBV11-2,CASSSHHRGSDTQYF,TGTGCCAGCAGCTCGCACCATCGAGGGTCGGATACGCAGTATTTT
TRBD1,-,TRBJ1-4,TRBV2,CASLLQGAGKTNEKLFF,TGTGCCAGCCTATTACAGGGGGCGGGGAAAACTAATGAAAAACTGTTTTTT
TRBD2,once,TRBJ2-1,TRBV19,CASSDLAANEQFF,TGTGCCAGTAGTGACCTAGCGGCCAATGAGCAATTCTTC
-,-,TRBJ2-2,TRBV19,CASSIGPEGTGELFF,TGTGCCAGTAGTATCGGGCCCGAGGGCACCGGGGAGCTGTTTTTT
TRBD2,-,TRBJ2-3,TRBV28,CASSSGTSGSYTDTQYF,TGTGCCAGCAGTTCAGGGACTAGCGGGAGTTACACAGATACGCAGTATTTT
-,-,TRBJ1-4,TRBV27,CASSLRRYNEKLFF,TGTGCCAGCAGTTTACGTAGATATAATGAAAAACTGTTTTTT
TRBD2,-,TRBJ2-3,TRBV7-9,CASSSRATSGVGTDTQYF,TGTGCCAGCAGCTCCAGGGCCACTAGCGGGGTGGGTACAGATACGCAGTATTTT